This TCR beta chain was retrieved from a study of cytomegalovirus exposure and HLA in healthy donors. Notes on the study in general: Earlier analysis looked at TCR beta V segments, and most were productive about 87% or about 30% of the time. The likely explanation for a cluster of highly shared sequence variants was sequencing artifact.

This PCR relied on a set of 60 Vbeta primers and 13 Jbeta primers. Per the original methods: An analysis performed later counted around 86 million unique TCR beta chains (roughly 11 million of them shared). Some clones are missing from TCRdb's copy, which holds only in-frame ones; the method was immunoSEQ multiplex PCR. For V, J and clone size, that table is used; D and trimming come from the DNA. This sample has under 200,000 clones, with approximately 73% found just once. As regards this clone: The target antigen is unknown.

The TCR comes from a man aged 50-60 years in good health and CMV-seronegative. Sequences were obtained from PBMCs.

DNA of the CDR3: TGCGCCAGCGCCCCGGCTCCGGGATCCTATAATTCACCCCTCCACTTT. The encoded protein is CASAPAPGSYNSPLHF. This chain connects TRBV5-1 to TRBJ1-6; no definite D call. V was clipped by 7 bases and J by 1 base, with 15 bases between them. Germline CDR1 SGHRS, CDR2 YFSETQ. The CDR3 totals 16 residues.